This TCR beta chain was profiled in a study of PD-1 blockade in classical Hodgkin lymphoma. The time point is: cycle 4 day 1 (C4D1), after six to seven weeks of nivolumab. Every one of the patients relapsed after autologous stem cell transplantation (brentuximab vedotin exposure was variable). Using magnetic negative selection, the CD4+ T cells were separated out of thawed PBMCs. Classifying best responses yielded complete response, partial response or progressive disease. Clones were sequenced by immunoSEQ multiplex PCR, and TCRdb holds only the in-frame ones, with some missing. The repertoire has about 27,000 clones, 85% to 90% of them found once; the top ten carry about 2.4%. The CDR3 is 15 residues long. Losses at the gene ends were 4 bases for V and 3 bases for J; bases not matched to a gene: 4. Germline V gene sequence: CDR1 SGHRS, CDR2 YFSETQ.

The receptor was isolated from a human donor with classical Hodgkin lymphoma. V usage is TRBV5-1 and J usage is TRBJ1-3; 10 bases map to TRBD1. The input for sequencing was CD4+ T cells from blood, taken before the fourth cycle of nivolumab. The CDR3, as DNA: TGCGCCAGCAGCCCCGGGACAGGGGTTGGAAACACCATATATTTT. It translates to CASSPGTGVGNTIYF.